This is a list of T cell receptor beta chains from one sample in a study of radiotherapy plus CTLA-4 blockade in lung cancer. Assay: immunoSEQ multiplex PCR; the TCRdb copy retains only in-frame clones and omits some. This table holds 90,000 to 150,000 clones, approximately 80% found once. The sample here was peripheral blood, taken from a patient treated with radiotherapy plus ipilimumab. The receptors here all came from a human donor with non-small cell lung cancer who had a partial response to radiotherapy plus ipilimumab. Both conserved end residues are trimmed from each CDR3. Each record gives: V gene, J gene, CDR3 protein.

TRBV21-1	TRBJ2-3	ALAVREGTQY
TRBV7-2	TRBJ2-1	ASSLGTGREQF
TRBV27	TRBJ2-7	ASSLTDGGSYEQY
TRBV7-9	TRBJ2-5	ASSSGWTGQETQY
TRBV6-5	TRBJ1-1	ASSEGTGRTEAF
TRBV7-9	TRBJ2-1	ASSSGFSYNEQF
TRBV19	TRBJ2-3	ASGPGTSGSRHPDTQY
TRBV28	TRBJ1-3	ASSFSRLTY
TRBV6-1	TRBJ2-7	ASSEVIAGDGCEQY
TRBV30	TRBJ2-1	ALEARTSGRNEQF
TRBV21-1	TRBJ2-7	ASSSSGPYEQY
TRBV28	TRBJ1-1	ASSQLREAF
TRBV7-2	TRBJ1-1	ASSPAWQGTEAF
TRBV5-6	TRBJ2-2	ASSLGQKTGELF
TRBV7-2	TRBJ2-7	ASSLARLASWSYEQY
TRBV19	TRBJ1-1	ASTGVVGTEAF
TRBV2	TRBJ2-2	ASSEAGIPGELF
TRBV5-1	TRBJ1-1	ASSTGQMNTEAF
TRBV2	TRBJ1-1	ASGGRTEAF
TRBV7-9	TRBJ1-2	ASSTGTDTSYGYT
TRBV2	TRBJ1-1	ASSGTKGTEAF
TRBV27	TRBJ2-3	ASSPYSESADTQY
TRBV19	TRBJ2-3	ASTRGSGSTDTQY
TRBV15	TRBJ2-3	ATSRTSGASTDTQY
TRBV5-1	TRBJ2-1	ASSSTSGRAHEQF
TRBV15	TRBJ2-4	ATSRDTERSQY
TRBV19	.	ASSITARRTYEQY
TRBV5-4	.	ASSLNHEQY
TRBV7-8	.	ASSLEALTYEQY